This T cell receptor (beta chain) appears in the sequencing data of a study of PD-L1 blockade in urothelial cancer. Repertoires were generated with immunoSEQ multiplex PCR, while TCRdb's copy carries only in-frame clones and drops some. Among more than 45,000 clones listed, about four fifths were seen once. The CDR3 has 15 residues. The germline V and J ends were trimmed by 3 bases and 0 bases, with 8 bases remaining between them. The germline V gene has CDR1 MDHEN and CDR2 SYDVKM. As to time point: peripheral blood 6 weeks after treatment start. This sample comprised PBMCs, obtained around atezolizumab (anti-PD-L1) treatment. The chain employs TRBV28 and TRBJ1-4; TRBD1 might be the D (5 bases). This sequence was found in a man in his 70s with urothelial cancer. This chain's CDR3 is CASSFGGATNEKLFF. In DNA, the CDR3 is TGTGCCAGCAGTTTCGGGGGGGCAACTAATGAAAAACTGTTTTTT.